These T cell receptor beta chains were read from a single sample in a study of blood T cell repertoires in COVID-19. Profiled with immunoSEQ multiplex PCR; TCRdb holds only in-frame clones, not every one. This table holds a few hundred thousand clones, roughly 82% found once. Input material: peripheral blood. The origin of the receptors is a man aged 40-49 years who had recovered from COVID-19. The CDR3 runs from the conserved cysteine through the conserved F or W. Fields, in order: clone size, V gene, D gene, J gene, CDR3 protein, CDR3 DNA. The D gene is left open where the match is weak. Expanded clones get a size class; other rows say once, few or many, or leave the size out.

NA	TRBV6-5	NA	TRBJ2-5	CASSYAVGRGETQYF	TGTGCCAGCAGTTACGCTGTAGGGAGGGGGGAGACCCAGTACTTC
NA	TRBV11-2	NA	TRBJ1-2	CASSFGGNYGYTF	TGTGCCAGCAGCTTTGGCGGCAACTATGGCTACACCTTC
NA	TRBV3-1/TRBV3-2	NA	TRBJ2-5	CASSQDRETQYF	TGTGCCAGCAGCCAAGATCGGGAGACCCAGTACTTC
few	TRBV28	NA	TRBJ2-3	CASSTQEGTDTQYF	TGTGCCAGCAGTACTCAGGAGGGCACAGATACGCAGTATTTT
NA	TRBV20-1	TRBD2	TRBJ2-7	CSATETGTSGPLFTYEQYF	TGCAGTGCTACTGAAACCGGGACTAGCGGCCCTTTATTTACCTACGAGCAGTACTTC
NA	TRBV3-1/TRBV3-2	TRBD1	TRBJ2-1	CASSRECRDRTSDEQFF	TGTGCCAGCAGCCGAGAATGCCGGGACAGGACTTCGGATGAGCAGTTCTTC
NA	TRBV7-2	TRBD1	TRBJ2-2	CASSLSPTGVNTGELFF	TGTGCCAGCAGCTTATCCCCGACAGGGGTGAACACCGGGGAGCTGTTTTTT
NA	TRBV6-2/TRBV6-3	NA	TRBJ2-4	CASSRQGAKNIQYF	TGTGCCAGCAGTCGTCAGGGGGCCAAAAACATTCAGTACTTC
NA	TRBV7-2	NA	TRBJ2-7	CASSSTGWEREQYF	TGTGCCAGCAGCTCGACAGGTTGGGAGCGCGAGCAGTACTTC
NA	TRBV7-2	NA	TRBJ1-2	CASSAQGGYGYTF	TGTGCCAGCAGCGCGCAGGGAGGCTATGGCTACACCTTC
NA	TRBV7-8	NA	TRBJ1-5	CASSGKRLAGDQPQHF	TGTGCCAGCAGCGGGAAGAGGCTCGCGGGTGATCAGCCCCAGCATTTT
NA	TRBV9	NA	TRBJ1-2	CASSARVGGYTF	TGTGCCAGCAGCGCCCGGGTCGGGGGCTACACCTTC
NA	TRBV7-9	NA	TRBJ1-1	CASSRSQGEAFF	TGTGCCAGCAGCAGGTCTCAGGGGGAAGCTTTCTTT
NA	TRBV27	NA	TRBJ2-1	CASSFSLGQGSHNEQFF	TGTGCCAGCAGTTTCTCATTGGGGCAGGGTTCCCACAATGAGCAGTTCTTC